A selection of T cell receptor beta chains follows, all from one sample in a study of cytomegalovirus exposure and HLA in healthy donors. Profiled with immunoSEQ multiplex PCR; TCRdb holds only in-frame clones, not every one. The sample lists under 200,000 clones, around 77% occurring once. The material sequenced was PBMCs. The receptors were sampled from a man between 35 and 55 years old in good health and CMV-seronegative. The CDR3 runs from the conserved cysteine through the conserved F or W. The D gene is left open where the match is weak. Where a row states a size, it is once, few, many or the class of an expanded clone; other rows omit it.

-	TRBV5-4	TRBD1	TRBJ1-1	CASSLGAGTAMNTEAFF	TGTGCCAGCAGCTTAGGAGCTGGGACAGCCATGAACACTGAAGCTTTCTTT
-	TRBV7-3	TRBD1	TRBJ1-3	CASSLGQGYPGNTIYF	TGTGCCAGCAGCTTGGGACAGGGTTACCCTGGAAACACCATATATTTT
-	TRBV2	-	TRBJ1-5	CASSRRDRGGQPQHF	TGTGCCAGCAGTAGAAGGGACCGTGGGGGGCAGCCCCAGCATTTT
-	TRBV2	TRBD1	TRBJ1-6	CASRESTGFGSPLHF	TGTGCCAGCAGGGAATCGACAGGGTTCGGTTCACCCCTCCACTTT
-	TRBV2	TRBD1	TRBJ1-5	CASSEGQGGQPQHF	TGTGCCAGCAGTGAAGGACAGGGGGGTCAGCCCCAGCATTTT
-	TRBV5-1	TRBD1	TRBJ1-4	CASSSGQREKLFF	TGCGCCAGCAGCTCGGGACAGCGGGAAAAACTGTTTTTT
-	TRBV10-1	-	TRBJ2-1	CASSDGYNEQFF	TGCGCCAGCAGTGACGGCTACAATGAGCAGTTCTTC
-	TRBV5-1	-	TRBJ2-2	CASSDQRAGELFF	TGCGCCAGCAGCGATCAGCGGGCCGGGGAGCTGTTTTTT
-	TRBV27	TRBD1	TRBJ1-4	CASSGTGKGEKLFF	TGTGCCAGCAGTGGGACAGGGAAAGGGGAAAAACTGTTTTTT
-	TRBV19	-	TRBJ2-7	CASSGPPTWNPYEQYF	TGTGCCAGTAGTGGTCCCCCGACTTGGAACCCCTACGAGCAGTACTTC
-	TRBV18	-	TRBJ1-1	CASSPLGHGRNTEAFF	TGTGCCAGCTCACCGTTAGGACACGGAAGAAACACTGAAGCTTTCTTT
few	TRBV2	-	TRBJ1-2	CAIFAGSGYTF	TGTGCCATCTTCGCCGGTTCTGGCTACACCTTC
-	TRBV2	-	TRBJ2-4	CASSELRGGTGIQYF	TGTGCCAGCAGTGAATTAAGGGGCGGGACCGGAATTCAGTACTTC
-	TRBV27	-	TRBJ1-1	CASSLSSVYTEAFF	TGTGCCAGCAGTTTATCGTCCGTTTACACTGAAGCTTTCTTT
-	TRBV18	-	TRBJ1-1	CASSPRGDTEAFF	TGTGCCAGCTCCCCCAGGGGTGACACTGAAGCTTTCTTT
-	TRBV5-1	TRBD1	TRBJ1-2	CASSLEGGGGYTF	TGCGCCAGCAGCTTGGAAGGGGGCGGTGGCTACACCTTC
-	TRBV2	-	TRBJ2-3	CASSDLTATDTQYF	TGTGCCAGCAGTGATCTGACAGCTACAGATACGCAGTATTTT
-	TRBV19	TRBD2	TRBJ2-7	CASSPRLAGGYSYEQYF	TGTGCCAGTAGTCCCCGACTAGCGGGAGGTTACTCCTACGAGCAGTACTTC
few	TRBV4-1	-	TRBJ2-1	CASSRTGTPRGNEQFF	TGCGCCAGCAGCCGCACCGGGACCCCGCGGGGCAATGAGCAGTTCTTC
-	TRBV19	-	TRBJ1-2	CASSIGTVPRYTF	TGTGCCAGTAGTATAGGGACAGTTCCGCGCTACACCTTC
-	TRBV6-1	-	TRBJ2-5	CASSESGETQYF	TGTGCCAGCAGTGAAAGCGGGGAGACCCAGTACTTC
-	TRBV11-2	TRBD1	TRBJ1-1	CASSLVLGTGVSVAEAFF	TGTGCCAGCAGCTTGGTTCTTGGGACAGGGGTCTCTGTCGCTGAAGCTTTCTTT
-	TRBV27	-	TRBJ2-6	CASRWGAGANVLTF	TGTGCCAGCAGATGGGGGGCTGGGGCCAACGTCCTGACTTTC
-	TRBV5-8	TRBD1	TRBJ1-1	CASSFRGTGLAEAFF	TGTGCCAGCAGCTTCCGAGGGACAGGACTGGCTGAAGCTTTCTTT
-	TRBV6-4	TRBD2	TRBJ2-2	CASSTGLAGYTGELFF	TGTGCCAGCAGTACTGGCCTAGCGGGATATACCGGGGAGCTGTTTTTT
-	TRBV5-1	TRBD2	TRBJ2-2	CASSSSGRATFAGELFF	TGCGCCAGCAGCAGTAGCGGGAGGGCGACTTTCGCCGGGGAGCTGTTTTTT
-	TRBV5-1	-	TRBJ2-6	CASSYDSSGANGLTF	TGCGCCAGCAGTTACGACTCCTCTGGGGCCAACGGCCTGACTTTC
-	TRBV30	-	TRBJ1-4	CAWSDLGASGNEKLFF	TGTGCCTGGAGTGATTTGGGGGCTTCTGGTAATGAAAAACTGTTTTTT
-	TRBV19	TRBD1	TRBJ1-1	CASTKDRGNTEAFF	TGTGCCAGTACCAAGGACAGGGGGAACACTGAAGCTTTCTTT
-	TRBV6-1	TRBD2	TRBJ2-2	CASSLAGGGTGELFF	TGTGCCAGCAGTTTAGCGGGAGGGGGGACCGGGGAGCTGTTTTTT